This TCR beta chain was observed in a study of T cells generated in artificial thymic organoids (dated by TCRdb to about 2017). Turning to the overall study: In some experiments, thymic T cells were further FACS-purified to deplete CD4 immature single positive or double positive precursors. The displayed repertoire sequencing data were described as being representative of three independent experiments. The study compared TCR alpha and beta CDR3 repertoires of CD8 single positive T cells derived from in vitro artificial thymic organoids with the repertoires of thymic and peripheral blood naive CD8 T cells. What the research found in general, with its limitations: The TCR clonotype diversity of organoid-derived CD8 single positive T cells was physiological and comparable to that of naive CD8 T cells from thymus and blood.

Concerning this clonotype: Its antigen specificity is not known. No base-level quality is on record; no much larger clone is a single base apart.

Primary CD8+ T cells were enriched by magnetic beads using the Miltenyi CD8+ T cell Isolation Kit. Before RNA extraction, CD3+TCRalphabeta+CD8 single positive T cells from organoids and thymus were sorted by FACS. For each sample, the RNeasy Micro kit was used to purify total RNA from about 40,000 to 200,000 sorted cells, and RNA quality was checked on an Agilent RNA 6000 Nano chip. Thymic fragments were dissected, disrupted by pipetting and filtered through a 70 um strainer so that thymocytes were released. The germline ends are 13 bases apart after V is trimmed by 5 bases and J by 6 bases. The CDR3 contains 14 residues, cysteine and phenylalanine counted. Only CDR3 DNA remains: 42 bases, in frame from the first base. TCRalpha and TCRbeta libraries were amplified in separate semi-nested PCR reactions using Advantage 2 and reverse primers located in the TRAC or TRBC constant regions. The amount of total RNA used for first-strand cDNA synthesis ranged from about 3 to 500 ng. TCR cDNA libraries were made by 5'-RACE with the SMARTer PCR cDNA Synthesis kit, using a poly-dT primer for first-strand synthesis. Each semi-nested reverse primer in the constant region carried a 5-nucleotide sample-specific barcode, and the resulting products were cleaned up with the Zymo DNA Clean and Concentrator-5 kit. Up to ten barcoded samples were pooled, ligated to Illumina adaptors and sequenced on an Illumina MiSeq as 2 x 150 bp paired-end reads. The paper's data handling went like this. After demultiplexing, reads were aligned using BLAT against a custom library built from IMGT containing every combination of human TRAV, TRAJ, TRBV, TRBD and TRBJ. The best BLAT hits were picked using pslCDnaFilter (-maxAligns=1, -ignoreIntrons), and custom Perl scripts were used to calculate clonotype frequencies. TCRdb reprocessing: public reads trimmed at Q25 with fastp, clones called with MiXCR, in-frame beta chains kept. Rows merge per CDR3 protein into single entries with the most common DNA and genes. The V and J calls come from TCRdb's annotation, not from the publication. The sample table shows about 8,500 distinct CDR3 sequences, and roughly 18% are seen once. The leading ten clones occupy over 1.1% of the sample.

This receptor was taken from a human donor who gave cord blood stem cells for thymic organoid culture, a cardiac surgery patient who gave postnatal thymus, or a blood donor (not recorded which). In this chain, TRBV12-3 or TRBV12-4 is recombined with TRBJ2-2; TRBD2 is possibly the D segment (5 matching bases). Sequencing was performed on naive CD8+ T cells from the thymus. The cell subset or site tag for this specimen amounts to: CD3+TCRalphabeta+CD8SP T cells; for blood, CD45RO-CCR7+ naive CD8+ T cells. The CDR3: CASSGPSRAGELFF. The sequence in DNA is TGTGCCAGCAGTGGACCTTCGCGGGCCGGGGAGCTGTTTTTT.